This record concerns one T cell receptor beta chain sequence. The treatment: roughly 20 received Ad26.COV2.S at low or high dose, single or two shots; about five received placebo; per-sample allocation not given. Samples came from day 63 after the first vaccine or placebo injection. This person who donated was an adult of 18-55 years in Boston. The administered vaccine (an Ad26 vector) expressed Wuhan-strain SARS-CoV-2 spike. The source of the sample is a study of Ad26.COV2.S vaccination and SARS-CoV-2 variants. J was trimmed by 4 bases and V by 6 bases; bases with no gene match: 3. Germline CDR1 MNHEY, CDR2 SVGAGI. CDR3 length: 12 amino acids. Profiling relied on immunoSEQ multiplex PCR, and the TCRdb table lists in-frame clones only, not all of them. Of 400,000 to 450,000 clones in the sample, around 90% were seen once.

Sequencing used peripheral blood, obtained in a trial of Ad26.COV2.S vaccine versus placebo. The TCR originated in a person aged 18 to 59 who received the Ad26.COV2.S COVID-19 vaccine or a placebo. V is TRBV6-5 and J is TRBJ2-7, with TRBD1 matching over 7 bases. CDR3 amino acids: CASRQTGYEQYF. The CDR3 DNA reads as TGTGCCAGCAGACAGACAGGGTACGAGCAGTACTTC.